Included here is one T cell receptor (beta chain) sequence, with context. This entry is derived from a study of blood T cell repertoires in COVID-19. As processed by the authors: By means of reference gene primer amplification, nucleated cell counts were estimated. Assay: immunoSEQ multiplex PCR; the TCRdb copy retains only in-frame clones and omits some. The D gene and trimming were derived from the DNA, and the V and J assignments and clone size from that table. Here the sample spans approximately 250,000 clones, approximately 89% being singletons. Participants spanned ages about 18 to 95 years and resided in fewer than 30 US areas. The CDR3 runs to 13 residues. CDR1 and CDR2 (germline): MNHEY, SVGEGT. Trimming stripped 6 bases from V and 8 bases from J, with 14 bases between.

Specimen: PBMCs or T cells enriched from blood (not recorded which). The chain has TRBV6-2 or TRBV6-3 and TRBJ2-1; possibly TRBD1 for D (6 bases). The clonotype comes from a woman in her thirties or forties with acute COVID-19. The CDR3 loop reads CASSKTGGHEQFF. As DNA, the CDR3 is TGTGCCAGCAGCAAGACAGGTGGCCATGAGCAGTTCTTC.